The 10 T cell receptor beta chains below come from one sample, sequenced in a study of early T cells in non-severe SARS-CoV-2 infection listed by TCRdb under 2021. The library was produced with 5' RACE. Instrument used: NextSeq 500. Through fastp at Q25 and MiXCR, TCRdb rebuilt clones from the public reads, retaining in-frame beta chains. Identical CDR3 proteins give one entry, which carries the most common genes and DNA. The sample table lists about 29,000 distinct CDR3 sequences, around 5.7% of them with a count of one. 5.8% of the sample lies in the top ten. The sample was whole blood. The origin of the receptors is an adult who was a healthcare worker with PCR-confirmed SARS-CoV-2 infection or an uninfected control (not recorded which).

This rearrangement joins TRBV6-4 to TRBJ2-2; D gene uncertain. CDR1 MRHNA and CDR2 SNTAGT come from the germline V gene. The CDR3 consists of 14 residues. Trimming took off 5 bases at V and 1 base at J, with 8 bases between the two ends. The CDR3 reads CASSITRNTGELFF. The CDR3 nucleotides are TGTGCCAGCAGTATCACAAGGAACACCGGGGAGCTGTTTTTT.

This chain uses TRBV7-9 with TRBJ1-1; D unresolved. CDR3 size: 14 residues. From germline, CDR1 is SEHNR and CDR2 FQNEAQ (reference sequence). V was shortened by 5 bases and J by 1 base, with 11 bases between the two germline ends. This CDR3 reads CASSPPAPNTEAFF. Written as DNA, the CDR3 is TGTGCCAGCAGCCCCCCGGCACCGAACACTGAAGCTTTCTTT.

This clonotype was seen a few times. The chain employs TRBV28 and TRBJ1-2, with TRBD1 identical over 8 bases. CDR1 MDHEN and CDR2 SYDVKM come from the germline V gene. The CDR3 totals 15 residues. The junction had 14 bases not matched to a gene; V was cut back by 6 bases and J by 8 bases. The chain's CDR3 is CASSFTGGGIMGYTF. The CDR3 DNA follows: TGTGCCAGCAGCTTTACAGGGGGAGGTATTATGGGCTACACCTTC.

This clonotype was observed many times. The chain joins TRBV19 to TRBJ1-5, with D tentatively TRBD1 (5 bases). V shed 5 bases and J shed 5 bases, with 16 bases lying between them. Germline assignment: CDR1 LNHDA and CDR2 SQIVND (reference sequence). The CDR3 length is 15 residues. The CDR3 loop reads CASSQRLGQYQPQHF. The CDR3, as DNA: TGTGCCAGTAGTCAAAGGTTGGGGCAGTATCAGCCCCAGCATTTT. Variable domain in full (rest from reference TRBV19 and TRBJ1-5): DGGITQSPKYLFRKEGQNVTLSCEQNLNHDAMYWYRQDPGQGLRLIYYSQIVNDFQKGDIAEGYSVSREKKESFPLTVTSAQKNPTAFYLCASSQRLGQYQPQHFGDGTRLSIL.

This clonotype appeared many times. The rearrangement joins TRBV12-3 or TRBV12-4 to TRBJ2-6; D is unclear. CDR3 length: 15 residues. V lost 3 bases and J 1 base, leaving 7 bases between the germline ends. This CDR3 is CASSFEWSGANVLTF. CDR3 DNA sequence: TGTGCCAGCAGTTTTGAGTGGTCTGGGGCCAACGTCCTGACTTTC.

Many counts were recorded for this clonotype. The chain links TRBV20-1 to TRBJ1-5, with 8 bases fitting TRBD1. The CDR3 sequence is 16 residues long. The J segment lost 6 bases and the V segment lost 3 bases, leaving 13 bases of the junction unmatched. Germline values: CDR1 DFQATT, CDR2 SNEGSKA (reference sequence). CDR3 bases: TGCAGTGCTAGTGAAGATGGGACAGGTCGTATTCAGCCCCAGCATTTT. This gives the protein CSASEDGTGRIQPQHF.

This clonotype was seen ten or more times. The chain couples TRBV30 to TRBJ2-1; 11 positions agree with TRBD2. Germline CDR1 reads GTSNPN; CDR2 reads SVGIG (reference sequence). Germline trimming cut 3 bases from V and 8 bases from J; bases unmatched to any gene: 12. The CDR3 has 16 residues. The CDR3 DNA follows: TGTGCCTGGAGGGATACCCTACTAGCGGGGGCCTATGAGCAGTTCTTC. This gives the protein CAWRDTLLAGAYEQFF. The full variable domain, its missing parts supplied by reference TRBV30 and TRBJ2-1, is SQTIHQWPATLVQPVGSPLSLECTVEGTSNPNLYWYRQAAGRGLQLLFYSVGIGQISSEVPQNLSASRPQDRQFILSSKKLLLSDSGFYLCAWRDTLLAGAYEQFFGPGTRLTVL.

This clonotype was detected only a few times. The chain employs TRBV6-5 and TRBJ1-2; perhaps TRBD1 as D (5 bases). Germline lookup yields CDR1 MNHEY and CDR2 SVGAGI. V was pared by 3 bases and J by 10 bases, with 18 bases between. The CDR3 has 14 amino acids. This CDR3 reads CASSYNTLNRNYTF. The CDR3, as DNA: TGTGCCAGCAGTTATAACACCCTAAACAGGAACTACACCTTC.

V usage is TRBV2 and J usage is TRBJ1-5, with 10 bases fitting TRBD1. Germline V lookup: CDR1 SNHLY, CDR2 FYNNEI. J lost 7 bases, V lost 7 bases, and 4 bases had no gene match. The CDR3 is 13 residues long. DNA of the CDR3: TGTGCCAGCAAAGGACAGGGGGAACAGCCCCAGCATTTT. Its translation: CASKGQGEQPQHF.

This clonotype was counted many times. One end of the junction is discordant with germline, which a read error may explain. This chain uses TRBV29-1 with TRBJ2-5, with 7 nucleotides matching TRBD1. CDR3 size: 11 residues. Germline CDR1 is SQVTM and CDR2 is ANQGSEA. CDR3 nucleotides: TGCAGCGTCGAAGGGCGAGGGGGCTGTTACTTC. Protein sequence: CSVEGRGGCYF.